This T cell receptor (beta chain) was sequenced in a study of blood T cells in healthy people across ages. Details on this clonotype: At one end, the junction sequence differs from germline, possibly due to a read error.

A second about 6 to 12 cycle PCR used barcoded and J-beta primers. Each CDR3 protein gets one entry after TCRdb re-called the 5' RACE reads with MiXCR. The sample has 850,000 to 1,000,000 distinct CDR3 sequences, roughly 50% seen once; the top ten hold roughly 23%. Every sample gave at least 5.5 micrograms of total RNA when it was extracted. The length of the CDR3 is 15 residues. CDR1 and CDR2 from the germline V gene are SGHDT and YYEEEE. The sample consisted of blood. The origin of this receptor is a woman aged 60 to 75 in good health. The V and J genes are TRBV5-6 and TRBJ2-3, with D perhaps assigned TRBD1 or TRBD2 (5 bases each). The CDR3 here is CVSSLRDGGGDTQYF. The CDR3 nucleotides are TGTGTCAGCAGCTTGAGGGACGGAGGAGGAGATACGCAGTATTTT.